The 9 T cell receptor beta chains in this list originate from one sample, sequenced in a study of monozygotic twins with inflammatory bowel disease. From its re-call of the 5' RACE reads, TCRdb lists each CDR3 protein once, without DNA. There are 300,000 to 400,000 distinct CDR3 sequences in the sample, with 2% to 2.5% held by the top ten. Sequencing was carried out using blood. The receptor set was obtained from a human donor with ulcerative colitis or Crohn's disease, or a healthy co-twin of an affected twin (not recorded which).

The genes are TRBV4-1 and TRBJ1-4; the D call of TRBD1 rests on TCRdb alone, since no DNA is present to check it. In germline, CDR1 is MGHRA, CDR2 YSYEKL. This CDR3 spans 16 amino acids. This CDR3 reads CASSQDLGVSDRGRFF.

This chain joins TRBV19 and TRBJ2-7. Germline CDR1 and CDR2: LNHDA and SQIVND (reference sequence). The CDR3 spans 13 residues. The CDR3 spells CASRSRFGFEQYF.

This chain joins TRBV11-2 and TRBJ2-2; as DNA is missing, the TRBD1 call by TCRdb cannot be tested. The germline gives CDR1 SGHAT, CDR2 FQNNGV. This CDR3 region has 15 residues. Here the CDR3 reads CASSSDRVSAGELFF.

J is TRBJ1-2 and V is TRBV20-1. CDR3 size: 12 residues. Germline-derived CDR1 and CDR2 are DFQATT and SNEGSKA (reference sequence). CDR3 sequence: CSAKTDLYGYTF.

The chain joins TRBV18 to TRBJ1-1. Germline loops: CDR1 KGHSH, CDR2 LQKENI. The CDR3 spans 12 residues. This CDR3 reads CASSPKGTEAFF.

The CDR3 reads CASSLGGSRYEQYF. The chain is built from TRBV12-3 or TRBV12-4 and TRBJ2-7; the TCRdb D gene call, TRBD1, has no DNA to confirm it. CDR3 length equals 14 residues.

The CDR3 reads CSVVGGIRLAGFKETQYF. J is TRBJ2-5 and V is TRBV29-1; checking the TCRdb D call of TRBD2 is not possible without DNA. CDR3 length: 18 amino acids. CDR1 and CDR2 from the germline V gene are SQVTM and ANQGSEA.

The chain is built from TRBV6-5 and TRBJ2-2. The V gene's germline CDR1 is MNHEY and CDR2 SVGAGI. The CDR3 totals 15 residues. CDR3 loop: CASSYYSGSTGELFF.

V is TRBV7-2 and J is TRBJ1-3; TCRdb names TRBD1, which stays unverified in the absence of DNA. The CDR3 length is 15 residues. The V gene's germline CDR1 is SGHTA and CDR2 FQGNSA. This chain's CDR3 is CASSLRGARGNTIYF.